Presented here are 32 T cell receptor beta chains from one specimen sequenced in a study of T cells in Graves' hyperthyroidism and ophthalmopathy. RNA transcripts gave rise to amplified TCR beta CDR3 regions. TCR CDR3 underwent first-round RT-PCR with the HTBI primer set. One entry per CDR3 protein results from TCRdb running MiXCR on the multiplex PCR reads. Of around 520,000 distinct CDR3 sequences listed, roughly a quarter are singletons. Sequencing used blood. Receptors originate from a woman aged 25 to 39 with Graves' ophthalmopathy.

In this sample, this clonotype turned up many times. The chain has TRBV29-1 and TRBJ2-4; the match to TRBD2 covers 7 bases. Looked up from germline, CDR1 is SQVTM and CDR2 is ANQGSEA. After removal of 6 bases from V and 6 bases from J, the junction contained 5 bases not matched to a gene. CDR3 length equals 12 residues. CDR3 protein: CSVGGTGNIQYF. CDR3 nucleotides: TGCAGCGTGGGGGGGACGGGAAACATTCAGTACTTC.

This clonotype was counted at least ten times. The rearrangement joins TRBV6-1 to TRBJ1-2, with 8 bases matching TRBD1. The CDR3 sequence is 14 residues long. J gave up 8 bases and V 3 bases, and 8 bases lay outside the gene matches. The V gene's germline CDR1 is MNHNS and CDR2 SASEGT. CDR3 residues: CASSEDAGGRGYTF. CDR3 nucleotides: TGTGCCAGCAGTGAGGATGCAGGGGGCAGGGGCTACACCTTC.

This chain links TRBV11-1 with TRBJ1-2, with unresolved D. CDR1 and CDR2 from the germline V gene are SGHAT and FQDESV (reference sequence). V dropped 3 bases and J dropped 12 bases, with 26 bases sitting between them. This CDR3 has 16 amino acids. This CDR3 reads CASSFVWAQTLGGHTF. As DNA, the CDR3 is TGTGCCAGCAGCTTCGTCTGGGCACAAACCCTGGGAGGCCACACCTTC.

This clonotype was seen repeatedly, ten times or more. This chain joins TRBV7-9 and TRBJ2-2, with D unclear. The CDR3 consists of 14 residues. The germline V and J ends were trimmed by 2 bases and 5 bases, with 9 bases remaining between them. Germline values: CDR1 SEHNR, CDR2 FQNEAQ (reference sequence). In DNA, the CDR3 is TGTGCCAGCAGCTTACGTAGGGAAACCGGGGAGCTGTTTTTT. This translates into CASSLRRETGELFF.

This rearrangement joins TRBV12-3 or TRBV12-4 to TRBJ1-1, with 10 bases lining up with TRBD1. The CDR3 length is 16 residues. With V trimmed by 6 bases and J by 1 base, 8 bases remained unmatched. CDR3 sequence (DNA): TGTGCCAGCAGCGCGACAGGGGGCGTCGGGAACACTGAAGCTTTCTTT. Translated: CASSATGGVGNTEAFF.

The CDR3 bases are TGCAGTGCTAGAGGCGAGACTAGCGTGATACTCTCCTACGAGCAGTACTTC. This gives the protein CSARGETSVILSYEQYF. This rearrangement joins TRBV20-1 to TRBJ2-7; TRBD2 matches at 8 bases. The CDR3 spans 17 residues. Germline V lookup: CDR1 DFQATT, CDR2 SNEGSKA (reference sequence). Trimming cost V 1 base and J 0 bases; bases outside gene matches: 11.

This clonotype came up many times. This chain connects TRBV2 to TRBJ1-6, with D possibly being TRBD1 (5 bases). Between the trimmed V and J ends, which lost 6 bases and 7 bases, there was a span of 10 bases. The CDR3 extends over 13 amino acids. Germline assignment: CDR1 SNHLY and CDR2 FYNNEI. The CDR3 here is CASSREVNSPLHF. The CDR3 nucleotides read TGTGCCAGCAGCAGGGAAGTGAATTCACCCCTCCACTTT.

In its sample, this clonotype was seen a few times. This may be a read error: a much more frequent sequence differs by one nucleotide. This rearrangement joins TRBV7-3 to TRBJ2-7, with D unclear. The germline CDR1 and CDR2 sequences are SGHTA and FQGTGA. Deletions cut 2 bases from V and 5 bases from J, with 10 bases between. This CDR3 is 13 amino acids long. The CDR3 DNA follows: TGTGCCAGCAGCTTATCTGTAAATAACGAGCAGTACTTC. This encodes CASSLSVNNEQYF.

This clonotype was seen many times. V usage is TRBV10-3 and J usage is TRBJ2-7, with 10 bases identical to TRBD1. With V trimmed by 8 bases and J by 4 bases, 2 bases remained unmatched. Germline assignment: CDR1 ENHRY and CDR2 SYGVKD. This CDR3 has 12 residues. The CDR3 DNA is TGTGCCATCCTGGGACAGGGGTACGAGCAGTACTTC. This gives the protein CAILGQGYEQYF.

This clonotype was counted only a few times. The chain has TRBV14 and TRBJ1-1, with a tentative D call TRBD1 (5 bases). In germline, CDR1 is SGHDN, CDR2 FVKESK. The CDR3 contains 17 residues. V dropped 4 bases and J dropped 4 bases, with 22 bases sitting between them. The CDR3 loop reads CASSPTEGFPGGTEAFF. The CDR3, as DNA: TGTGCCAGCAGCCCTACGGAGGGTTTCCCCGGGGGCACTGAAGCTTTCTTT. The whole variable domain, remainder taken from reference TRBV14 and TRBJ1-1, is EAGVTQFPSHSVIEKGQTVTLRCDPISGHDNLYWYRRVMGKEIKFLLHFVKESKQDESGMPNNRFLAERTGGTYSTLKVQPAELEDSGVYFCASSPTEGFPGGTEAFFGQGTRLTVV.

This rearrangement joins TRBV12-3 or TRBV12-4 to TRBJ2-1, with 8 bases matching TRBD2. V was clipped by 3 bases and J by 2 bases; unmatched bases: 6. The CDR3 sequence is 16 residues long. The CDR3 DNA reads TGTGCCAGCAGTTTTTTCAGCGGGGGCCCCTACAATGAGCAGTTCTTC. It codes for CASSFFSGGPYNEQFF.

The genes are TRBV28 and TRBJ1-1; TRBD1 matches 9 bases. The CDR3 has 14 amino acids. The V gene's germline CDR1 is MDHEN and CDR2 SYDVKM. Unmatched junction bases numbered 8, after V lost 7 bases and J lost 5 bases. In DNA form, the CDR3 reads TGTGCCAGCATTCTGACAGGGGGTAGGACTGAAGCTTTCTTT. This encodes CASILTGGRTEAFF.

About this clonotype itself: The CDR3 end shows no conserved phenylalanine or tryptophan, and so a read error is likely. The rearrangement uses TRBV27 and TRBJ2-2, with 10 positions matching TRBD1. This CDR3 region has 14 residues. V dropped 6 bases and J dropped 7; count of bases not matched to a gene: 5. Germline CDR1 MNHEY, CDR2 SMNVEV (reference sequence). The CDR3: CASRGDRGIGELFL. CDR3 in DNA: TGTGCCAGCAGGGGGGACAGGGGAATCGGGGAGCTGTTTTTG.

This clonotype was observed many times. This chain joins TRBV12-3 or TRBV12-4 and TRBJ1-2; 9 bases agree with TRBD1. The CDR3 length is 16 residues. The trim removed 6 bases at V and 0 bases at J, leaving 8 bases unmatched. Written as DNA, the CDR3 is TGTGCCAGCAGGCGGACAGGGGCGACCTCTAACTATGGCTACACCTTC. Amino acids: CASRRTGATSNYGYTF.

The chain couples TRBV2 to TRBJ2-1; 13 bases are a match to TRBD2. The CDR3 has 18 residues. The V gene end was trimmed by 2 bases and the J gene end by 4 bases; junction bases not matched to a gene: 8. CDR1 is SNHLY and CDR2 is FYNNEI in the germline V gene. The CDR3 DNA reads TGTGCCAGCAGTGAATGGACTAGCGGGGGCCGTCTATACAATGAGCAGTTCTTC. This translates into CASSEWTSGGRLYNEQFF.

This clonotype has only a few counts. The chain recombines TRBV7-6 with TRBJ2-7, with TRBD2 as a possible D gene (7 bases). Between the trimmed V and J ends, which lost 5 bases and 2 bases, there was a span of 16 bases. CDR1 is SGHVS and CDR2 is FNYEAQ in the germline V gene. The CDR3 has 15 residues. The CDR3 sequence is CASSDTSEGAYEQYF. The DNA for the CDR3 is TGTGCCAGCAGCGACACTAGCGAGGGGGCCTACGAGCAGTACTTC.

Written as DNA, the CDR3 is TGTGCCAGCAGCCATACGGCGGGAGGCTACTCCTACGAGCAGTACTTC. Protein: CASSHTAGGYSYEQYF. The chain is built from TRBV6-2 or TRBV6-3 and TRBJ2-7, with 8 bases matching TRBD2. The CDR3 runs 16 residues. Germline V gene lookup returns CDR1 MNHEY and CDR2 SVGEGT. Trimming cost V 6 bases and J 0 bases; bases outside gene matches: 10.

This clonotype was counted many times. The V gene is TRBV29-1, the J gene TRBJ2-7; D remains unclear. Germline V gene data show CDR1 as SQVTM and CDR2 as ANQGSEA. The CDR3 covers 12 residues. The V gene lost 4 bases and the J gene lost 3 bases, with 10 bases spanning the gap. This CDR3 is CSVARSDYEQYF. The CDR3 DNA is TGCAGCGTTGCTAGGAGTGACTACGAGCAGTACTTC.

This clonotype was observed many times. The V call is TRBV28, the J call TRBJ2-2; D is possibly TRBD1 (6 bases). Trimming pared 2 bases from V and 5 bases from J, leaving 6 bases between. CDR1 MDHEN and CDR2 SYDVKM come from the germline V gene. The CDR3 consists of 13 residues. The CDR3: CASSLQGTGELFF. CDR3 nucleotide sequence: TGTGCCAGCAGTTTACAGGGGACCGGGGAGCTGTTTTTT.

This clonotype was recorded at least ten times. The chain links TRBV7-3 to TRBJ2-6; no firm D call. CDR3 length: 14 residues. Germline loops: CDR1 SGHTA, CDR2 FQGTGA. V lost 4 bases and J lost 4, with 8 bases in between. CDR3 sequence reads: CASSSMQGANVLTF. In DNA, the CDR3 is TGTGCCAGCAGCTCCATGCAAGGGGCCAACGTCCTGACTTTC.

At least ten counts were recorded for this clonotype. The V call is TRBV27, the J call TRBJ2-2; unclear D gene. CDR1 MNHEY and CDR2 SMNVEV come from the germline V gene (reference sequence). V was clipped by 1 base and J by 5 bases, with 11 bases between them. The CDR3 has 15 residues. The CDR3 reads CASSLWGSWTGELFF. The DNA for the CDR3 is TGTGCCAGCAGTTTATGGGGTAGTTGGACCGGGGAGCTGTTTTTT.

This clonotype was counted ten times or more. The chain links TRBV28 to TRBJ1-1; D unclear. This CDR3 contains 14 residues. The V gene's germline CDR1 is MDHEN and CDR2 SYDVKM. The V and J ends lost 4 bases and 6 bases respectively, with 15 bases between them. The CDR3 sequence: CASSSRTHRPEAFF. Written as DNA, the CDR3 is TGTGCCAGCAGTTCCCGGACCCACCGGCCTGAAGCTTTCTTT. Using reference TRBV28 and TRBJ1-1 for the parts outside the CDR3, the full variable domain is DVKVTQSSRYLVKRTGEKVFLECVQDMDHENMFWYRQDPGLGLRLIYFSYDVKMKEKGDIPEGYSVSREKKERFSLILESASTNQTSMYLCASSSRTHRPEAFFGQGTRLTVV.

Ten or more counts support this clonotype. The CDR3: CAWSLSSRTYGYTF. The DNA for the CDR3 is TGTGCCTGGAGCCTTTCATCGCGTACCTATGGCTACACCTTC. This chain joins TRBV30 and TRBJ1-2; D unclear. Trimming pared 3 bases from V and 4 bases from J, leaving 15 bases between. Germline assignment: CDR1 GTSNPN and CDR2 SVGIG (reference sequence). This CDR3 is built from 14 residues.

Ten or more counts support this clonotype. The rearrangement uses TRBV4-1 and TRBJ1-1; no clear D. The CDR3 runs to 13 residues. V lost 4 bases and J 5 bases, leaving 11 bases between the germline ends. Per the germline V gene, CDR1 is MGHRA and CDR2 is YSYEKL. Written as DNA, the CDR3 is TGCGCCAGCAGCCGACTTGGGCAGACTGAAGCTTTCTTT. Translated, it gives CASSRLGQTEAFF.

The CDR3 coding sequence is TGTGCCAGCAGTGATAGACTTGGAGGGTTCTATGGCTACACCTTC. Translated, it gives CASSDRLGGFYGYTF. The chain has TRBV2 and TRBJ1-2; D is uncertain. Trimming took 3 bases from V and 4 from J, leaving 15 bases between them. Per the germline V gene, CDR1 is SNHLY and CDR2 is FYNNEI. The CDR3 covers 15 residues. Looking up the rest from reference TRBV2 and TRBJ1-2 gives the full variable domain: EPEVTQTPSHQVTQMGQEVILRCVPISNHLYFYWYRQILGQKVEFLVSFYNNEISEKSEIFDDQFSVERPDGSNFTLKIRSTKLEDSAMYFCASSDRLGGFYGYTFGSGTRLTVV.

The chain uses TRBV7-2 and TRBJ2-7; a possible D gene is TRBD1 (7 bases). Germline lookup yields CDR1 SGHTA and CDR2 FQGNSA. The CDR3 is 15 residues long. V was clipped by 5 bases and J by 4 bases, with 18 bases between them. CDR3 residues: CASSRQGPGGYEQYF. CDR3 DNA sequence: TGTGCCAGCAGCCGACAGGGCCCAGGGGGGTACGAGCAGTACTTC.

This clonotype occurred many times. The rearrangement uses TRBV20-1 and TRBJ1-2; no definite D call. This CDR3 contains 10 residues. The germline V gene encodes CDR1 DFQATT and CDR2 SNEGSKA (reference sequence). The germline V and J ends were trimmed by 3 bases and 8 bases, with 7 bases remaining between them. CDR3 amino acids: CSASPPGYTF. The CDR3 nucleotides are TGCAGTGCTAGCCCGCCGGGCTACACCTTC.

This clonotype was counted at least ten times. This chain links TRBV6-5 with TRBJ1-5; no reliable D call. Trimming pared 0 bases from V and 1 base from J, leaving 7 bases between. CDR1 is MNHEY, CDR2 SVGAGI, per germline. The CDR3 totals 15 residues. This chain's CDR3 is CASSYSIQSNQPQHF. CDR3 nucleotide sequence: TGTGCCAGCAGTTACTCGATCCAAAGCAATCAGCCCCAGCATTTT.

Many counts were recorded for this clonotype. The rearrangement uses TRBV4-1 and TRBJ2-7; 9 bases match TRBD2. J was trimmed by 3 bases and V by 0 bases; bases with no gene match: 9. Germline CDR1 reads MGHRA; CDR2 reads YSYEKL. This CDR3 has 17 amino acids. CDR3 bases: TGCGCCAGCAGCCAAGATGGCCAGCGGGGGGCCCTCTACGAGCAGTACTTC. Translation gives CASSQDGQRGALYEQYF.

The sample holds many counts of this clonotype. This sequence joins TRBV4-1 and TRBJ2-7, with 8 bases aligning to TRBD1. Germline V gives CDR1 MGHRA, CDR2 YSYEKL. The CDR3 spans 20 residues. V dropped 3 bases and J dropped 0; count of bases not matched to a gene: 19. The CDR3 bases are TGCGCCAGCAGCCAGGCCGCACCGGGACAGGAAATCTTCATCTCCTACGAGCAGTACTTC. This translates into CASSQAAPGQEIFISYEQYF.

This clonotype came up many times. This chain connects TRBV6-5 to TRBJ2-3, with D maybe TRBD2 (5 bases). The CDR3 consists of 15 residues. V was clipped by 2 bases and J by 1 base, with 10 bases between them. CDR1 and CDR2 (germline): MNHEY, SVGAGI. In DNA form, the CDR3 reads TGTGCCAGCAGTTACCGTAACGGGGGCACAGATACGCAGTATTTT. This gives the protein CASSYRNGGTDTQYF.

V usage is TRBV12-3 or TRBV12-4 and J usage is TRBJ1-2; 8 bases align to TRBD1. This CDR3 region has 15 residues. The V gene end was trimmed by 4 bases and the J gene end by 7 bases; junction bases not matched to a gene: 11. CDR3 coding DNA: TGTGCCAGCAGTTCAGCGGACAGGGAGATGGGTGGCTACACCTTC. Its translation is CASSSADREMGGYTF.